What follows are 3 T cell receptor beta chains derived from one specimen sequenced in a study of blood T cell repertoires in COVID-19. Repertoires were generated with immunoSEQ multiplex PCR, while TCRdb's copy carries only in-frame clones and drops some. Of 200,000 or so clones listed, 79% are singletons. The specimen was peripheral blood. These receptors came from a man aged 55-75 years with active or convalescent COVID-19.

The chain recombines TRBV29-1 with TRBJ1-2; perhaps TRBD1 as D (5 bases). The length of the CDR3 is 12 residues. Germline V gene sequence: CDR1 SQVTM, CDR2 ANQGSEA. V was shortened by 6 bases and J by 6 bases, with 14 bases between the two germline ends. The CDR3 sequence is CSVPEGNDGYTF. CDR3 sequence (DNA): TGCAGCGTCCCGGAGGGGAATGATGGCTACACCTTC.

This clone has more than one count but fewer than ten. The chain couples TRBV7-2 to TRBJ2-7; D gene unclear. The length of the CDR3 is 13 residues. Trimming took off 5 bases at V and 2 bases at J, with 10 bases between the two ends. The germline CDR1 and CDR2 sequences are SGHTA and FQGNSA. CDR3 in amino acids: CASSLTRTYEQYF. DNA for the CDR3: TGTGCCAGCAGCCTGACGAGGACCTACGAGCAGTACTTC.

The chain is built from TRBV5-6 and TRBJ2-1; a weak D match, TRBD2 (6 bases). V was clipped by 9 bases and J by 0 bases, with 10 bases between them. CDR3 length: 13 amino acids. From germline, CDR1 is SGHDT and CDR2 YYEEEE. The CDR3: CATAGGSYNEQFF. Here the CDR3 DNA reads TGTGCCACCGCCGGGGGCTCCTACAATGAGCAGTTCTTC.